The source of this T cell receptor (beta chain) is a study of beta chain features in type 1 diabetes. Germline trimming cut 6 bases from V and 4 bases from J; bases unmatched to any gene: 7. The CDR3 has 14 residues. Germline CDR1 and CDR2: SEHNR and FQNEAQ (reference sequence). This clone was seen only a few times. Its target is unknown. The investigators reverse transcribed all of the isolated RNA, so they sequenced expressed TCRB transcripts. TCRdb's table, derived via immunoSEQ multiplex PCR, lists solely in-frame clones and lacks some. The table includes a few hundred thousand clones, roughly 13% detected once. Study findings and constraints: TCRB CDR3 length was moderately but significantly reduced in all four CD4+ subsets of Type 1 diabetes patients.

The TCR originated in a woman younger than 30 with type 1 diabetes. The V call is TRBV7-9, the J call TRBJ2-3, with 7 nucleotides matching TRBD1. The material sequenced was naive CD4+ T cells from blood. Here the CDR3 DNA reads TGTGCCAGCAGTTACAGGGGAAGCGCAGATACGCAGTATTTT. It is translated as CASSYRGSADTQYF.